This T cell receptor beta chain was obtained from a study of blood T cell repertoires in COVID-19. Study overall: Material from acute and convalescent COVID-19 was sourced from the United States, Italy and Spain. From T cells, B-cell-depleted T cells, or PBMCs came the material, which was cDNA or gDNA.

Original processing methods: Reference gene primer amplification yielded estimated nucleated cell counts. Measured with immunoSEQ multiplex PCR; TCRdb has only the in-frame clones, and not every one. The V and J calls and clone size were taken over from that table, and D and trimming were inferred from the DNA. This sample yields tens of thousands of clones, of which roughly 83% are seen a single time; 2.5% to 3% belongs to the top ten. The CDR3 totals 14 residues. Germline CDR1 MDHEN, CDR2 SYDVKM. V trimming: 3 bases; J trimming: 3 bases; junction bases outside the gene matches: 4. Sequenced: peripheral blood. The V call is TRBV28, the J call TRBJ2-7; 8 nucleotides agree with TRBD1. The source is a man of 80 years or more with active or convalescent COVID-19. CDR3 in amino acids: CASSFRGQDYEQYF. The DNA of the CDR3 is TGTGCCAGCAGTTTCAGGGGACAGGACTACGAGCAGTACTTC. Full variable domain (remainder filled in from reference TRBV28 and TRBJ2-7): DVKVTQSSRYLVKRTGEKVFLECVQDMDHENMFWYRQDPGLGLRLIYFSYDVKMKEKGDIPEGYSVSREKKERFSLILESASTNQTSMYLCASSFRGQDYEQYFGPGTRLTVT.